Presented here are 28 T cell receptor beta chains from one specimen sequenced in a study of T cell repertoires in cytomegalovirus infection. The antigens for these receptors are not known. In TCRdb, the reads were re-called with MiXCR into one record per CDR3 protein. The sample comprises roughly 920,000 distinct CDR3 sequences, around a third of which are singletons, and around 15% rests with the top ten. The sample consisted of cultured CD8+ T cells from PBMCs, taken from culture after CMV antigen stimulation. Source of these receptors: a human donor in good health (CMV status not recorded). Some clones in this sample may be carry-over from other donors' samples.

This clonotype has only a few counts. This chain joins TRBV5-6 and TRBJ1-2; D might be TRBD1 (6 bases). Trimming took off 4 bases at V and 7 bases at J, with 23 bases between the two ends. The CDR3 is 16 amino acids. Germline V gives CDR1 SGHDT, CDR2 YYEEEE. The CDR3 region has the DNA TGTGCCAGCAGCAAGATGATACTGACATCGACAGGTGGCTACACCTTC. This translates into CASSKMILTSTGGYTF. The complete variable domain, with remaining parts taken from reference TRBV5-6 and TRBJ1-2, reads DAGVTQSPTHLIKTRGQQVTLRCSPKSGHDTVSWYQQALGQGPQFIFQYYEEEERQRGNFPDRFSGHQFPNYSSELNVNALLLGDSALYLCASSKMILTSTGGYTFGSGTRLTVV.

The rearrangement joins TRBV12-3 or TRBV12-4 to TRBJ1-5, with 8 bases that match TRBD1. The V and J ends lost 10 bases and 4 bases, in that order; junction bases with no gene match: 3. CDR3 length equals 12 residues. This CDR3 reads CATRTGNQPQHF. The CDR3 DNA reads TGTGCCACTCGGACAGGGAATCAGCCCCAGCATTTT.

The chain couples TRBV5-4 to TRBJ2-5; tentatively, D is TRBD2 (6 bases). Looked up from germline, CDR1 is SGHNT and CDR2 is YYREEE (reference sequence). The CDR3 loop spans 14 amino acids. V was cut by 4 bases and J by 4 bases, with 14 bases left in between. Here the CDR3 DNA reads TGTGCCAGCAGCCCTGGGACTGGGCGAGAGACCCAGTACTTC. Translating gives CASSPGTGRETQYF.

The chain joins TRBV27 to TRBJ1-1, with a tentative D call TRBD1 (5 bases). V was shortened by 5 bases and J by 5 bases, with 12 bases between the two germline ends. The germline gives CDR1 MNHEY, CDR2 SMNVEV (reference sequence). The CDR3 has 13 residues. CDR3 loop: CASSPGGKTEAFF. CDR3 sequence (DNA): TGTGCCAGCAGTCCGGGGGGGAAAACTGAAGCTTTCTTT.

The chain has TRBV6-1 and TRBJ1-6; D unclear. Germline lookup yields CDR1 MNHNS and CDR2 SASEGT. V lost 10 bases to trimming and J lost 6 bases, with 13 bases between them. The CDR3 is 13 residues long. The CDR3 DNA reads TGTGCCACCCTTCCGGAGTTTAATTCACCCCTCCACTTT. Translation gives CATLPEFNSPLHF.

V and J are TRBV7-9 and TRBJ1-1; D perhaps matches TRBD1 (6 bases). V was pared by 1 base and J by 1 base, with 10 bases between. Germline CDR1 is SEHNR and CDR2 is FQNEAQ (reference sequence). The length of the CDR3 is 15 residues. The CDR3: CASSLGGTTNTEAFF. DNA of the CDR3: TGTGCCAGCAGCTTAGGCGGGACAACGAACACTGAAGCTTTCTTT.

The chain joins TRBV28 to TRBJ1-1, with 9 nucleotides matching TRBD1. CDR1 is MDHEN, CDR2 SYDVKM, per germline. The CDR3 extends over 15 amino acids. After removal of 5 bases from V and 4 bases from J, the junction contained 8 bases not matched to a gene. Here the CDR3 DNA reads TGTGCCAGCAGTCTCCGACAGGGGGGTATCACTGAAGCTTTCTTT. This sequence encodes CASSLRQGGITEAFF.

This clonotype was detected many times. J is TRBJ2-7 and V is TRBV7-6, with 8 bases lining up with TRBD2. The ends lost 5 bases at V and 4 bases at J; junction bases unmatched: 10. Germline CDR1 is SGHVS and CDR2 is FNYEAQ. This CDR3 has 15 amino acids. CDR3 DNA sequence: TGTGCCAGCAGCCCGGGGGGGACTGCTCCTTACGAGCAGTACTTC. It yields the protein CASSPGGTAPYEQYF.

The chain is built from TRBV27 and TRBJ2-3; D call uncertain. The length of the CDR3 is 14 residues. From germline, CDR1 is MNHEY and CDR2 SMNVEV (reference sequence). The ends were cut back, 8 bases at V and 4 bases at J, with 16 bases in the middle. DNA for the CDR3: TGTGCCAGCCTCCCGGAGATGGTGTCAGATACGCAGTATTTT. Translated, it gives CASLPEMVSDTQYF.

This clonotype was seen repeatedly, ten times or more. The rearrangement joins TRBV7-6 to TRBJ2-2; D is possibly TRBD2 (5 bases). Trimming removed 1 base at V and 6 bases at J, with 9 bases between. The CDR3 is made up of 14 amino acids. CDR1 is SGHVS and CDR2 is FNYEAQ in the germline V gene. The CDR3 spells CASSLVSEAGELFF. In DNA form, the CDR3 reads TGTGCCAGCAGCTTAGTATCGGAGGCCGGGGAGCTGTTTTTT.

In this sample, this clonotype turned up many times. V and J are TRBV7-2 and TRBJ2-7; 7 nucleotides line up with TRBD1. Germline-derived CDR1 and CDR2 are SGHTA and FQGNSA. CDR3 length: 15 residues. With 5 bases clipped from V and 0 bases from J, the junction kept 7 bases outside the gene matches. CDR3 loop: CASSRGQAYSYEQYF. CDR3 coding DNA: TGTGCCAGCAGCCGAGGACAGGCGTACTCCTACGAGCAGTACTTC.

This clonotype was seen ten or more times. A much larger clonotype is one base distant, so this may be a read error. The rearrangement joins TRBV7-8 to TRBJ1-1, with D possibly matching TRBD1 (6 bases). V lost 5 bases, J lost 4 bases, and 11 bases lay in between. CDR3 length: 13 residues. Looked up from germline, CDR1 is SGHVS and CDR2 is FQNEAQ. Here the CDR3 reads CASSPRGATEAFF. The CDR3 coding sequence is TGTGCCAGCAGCCCCCGGGGGGCCACTGAAGCTTTCTTT.

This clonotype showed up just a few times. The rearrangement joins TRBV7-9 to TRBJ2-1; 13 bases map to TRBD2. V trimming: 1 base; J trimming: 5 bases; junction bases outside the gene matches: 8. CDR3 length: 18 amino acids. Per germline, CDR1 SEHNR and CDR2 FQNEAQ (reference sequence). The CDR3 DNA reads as TGTGCCAGCAGCTTAGTGTCTCGACTAGCGGGGGGTGACAATGAGCAGTTCTTC. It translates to CASSLVSRLAGGDNEQFF.

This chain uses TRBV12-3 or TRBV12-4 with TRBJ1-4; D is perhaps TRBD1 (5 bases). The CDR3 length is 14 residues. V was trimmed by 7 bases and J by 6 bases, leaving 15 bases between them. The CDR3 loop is CASTDPRGDEKLFF. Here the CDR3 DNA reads TGTGCCAGCACCGACCCCCGGGGCGATGAAAAACTGTTTTTT.

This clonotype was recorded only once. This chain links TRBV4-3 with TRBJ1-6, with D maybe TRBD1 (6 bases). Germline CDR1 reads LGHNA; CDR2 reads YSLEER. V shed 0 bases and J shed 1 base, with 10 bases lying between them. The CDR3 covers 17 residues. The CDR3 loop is CASSQDWGQSYNSPLHF. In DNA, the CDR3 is TGCGCCAGCAGCCAAGATTGGGGGCAATCCTATAATTCACCCCTCCACTTT.

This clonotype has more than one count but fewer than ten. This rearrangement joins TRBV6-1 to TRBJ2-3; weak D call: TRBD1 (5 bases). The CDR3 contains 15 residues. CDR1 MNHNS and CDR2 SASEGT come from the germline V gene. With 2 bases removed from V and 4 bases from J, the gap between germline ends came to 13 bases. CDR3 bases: TGTGCCAGCAGTGAAAATCCCAGGGATCCAGATACGCAGTATTTT. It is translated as CASSENPRDPDTQYF.

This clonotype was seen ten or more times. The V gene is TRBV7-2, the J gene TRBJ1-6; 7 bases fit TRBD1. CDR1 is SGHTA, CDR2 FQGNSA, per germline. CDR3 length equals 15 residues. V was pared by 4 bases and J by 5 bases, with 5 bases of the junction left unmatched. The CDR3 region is CASSSSTGDNSPLHF. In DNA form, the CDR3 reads TGTGCCAGCAGCTCGTCTACAGGGGATAATTCACCCCTCCACTTT.

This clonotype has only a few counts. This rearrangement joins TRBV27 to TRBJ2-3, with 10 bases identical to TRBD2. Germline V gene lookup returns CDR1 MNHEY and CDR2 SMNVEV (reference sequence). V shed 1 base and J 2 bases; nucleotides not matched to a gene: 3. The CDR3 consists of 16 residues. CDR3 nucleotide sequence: TGTGCCAGCAGTTTATACAGCGGGGGGGCCACAGATACGCAGTATTTT. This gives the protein CASSLYSGGATDTQYF.

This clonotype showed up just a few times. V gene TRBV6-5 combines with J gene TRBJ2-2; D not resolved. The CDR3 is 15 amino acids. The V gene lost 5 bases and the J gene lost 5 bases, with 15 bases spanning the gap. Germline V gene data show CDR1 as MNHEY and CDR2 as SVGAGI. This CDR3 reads CASSETEVSTGELFF. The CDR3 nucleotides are TGTGCCAGCAGTGAAACAGAGGTTTCAACCGGGGAGCTGTTTTTT.

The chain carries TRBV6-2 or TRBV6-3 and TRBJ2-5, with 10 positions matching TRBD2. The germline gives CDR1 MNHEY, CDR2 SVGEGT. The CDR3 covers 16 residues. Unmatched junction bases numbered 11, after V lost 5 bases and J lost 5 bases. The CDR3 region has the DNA TGTGCCAGCAGTACTATAGCGGGGGGCCCTGGGGAGACCCAGTACTTC. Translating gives CASSTIAGGPGETQYF.

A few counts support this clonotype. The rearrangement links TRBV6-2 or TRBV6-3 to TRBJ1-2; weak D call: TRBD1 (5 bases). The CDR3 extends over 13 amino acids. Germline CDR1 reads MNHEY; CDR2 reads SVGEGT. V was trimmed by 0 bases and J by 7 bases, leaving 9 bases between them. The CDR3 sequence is CASSYSGVGGYTF. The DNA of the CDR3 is TGTGCCAGCAGTTACTCAGGGGTCGGTGGCTACACCTTC.

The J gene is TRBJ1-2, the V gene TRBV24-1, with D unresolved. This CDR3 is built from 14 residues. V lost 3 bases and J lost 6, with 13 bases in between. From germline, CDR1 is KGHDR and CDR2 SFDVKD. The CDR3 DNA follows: TGTGCCACCAGTGATCACTCCTTATCGAATGGCTACACCTTC. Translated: CATSDHSLSNGYTF.

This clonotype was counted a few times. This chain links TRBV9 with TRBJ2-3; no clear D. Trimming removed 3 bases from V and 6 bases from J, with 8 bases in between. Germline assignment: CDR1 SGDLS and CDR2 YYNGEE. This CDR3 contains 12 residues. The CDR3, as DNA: TGTGCCAGCAGCGGTTCACAGGATACGCAGTATTTT. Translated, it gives CASSGSQDTQYF.

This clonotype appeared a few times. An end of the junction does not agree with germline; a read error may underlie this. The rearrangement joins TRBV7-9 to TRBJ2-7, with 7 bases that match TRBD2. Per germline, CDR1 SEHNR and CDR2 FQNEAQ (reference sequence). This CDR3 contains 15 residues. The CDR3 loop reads CASSEGGSPSHEQYF. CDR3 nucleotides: TGTGCCAGCAGCGAGGGAGGGTCGCCCTCCCACGAGCAGTACTTC. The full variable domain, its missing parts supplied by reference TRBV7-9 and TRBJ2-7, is DTGVSQNPRHKITKRGQNVTFRCDPISEHNRLYWYRQTLGQGPEFLTYFQNEAQLEKSRLLSDRFSAERPKGSFSTLEIQRTEQGDSAMYLCASSEGGSPSHEQYFGPGTRLTVT.

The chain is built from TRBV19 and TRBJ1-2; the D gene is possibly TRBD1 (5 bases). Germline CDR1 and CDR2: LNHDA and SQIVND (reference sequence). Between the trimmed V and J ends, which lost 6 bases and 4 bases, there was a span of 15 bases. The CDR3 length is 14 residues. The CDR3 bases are TGTGCCAGTAGGCCGGGGGTCTCCGGCTATGGCTACACCTTC. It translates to CASRPGVSGYGYTF.

CDR3 bases: TGCAGCGTTGAAGATTTAGGGGACGCCGGGGAGCTGTTTTTT. Translation: CSVEDLGDAGELFF. The chain employs TRBV29-1 and TRBJ2-2; D may match TRBD1 or TRBD2 (5 bases each). Between the trimmed V and J ends, which lost 0 bases and 6 bases, there was a span of 11 bases. The germline V gene encodes CDR1 SQVTM and CDR2 ANQGSEA. The CDR3 consists of 14 residues.

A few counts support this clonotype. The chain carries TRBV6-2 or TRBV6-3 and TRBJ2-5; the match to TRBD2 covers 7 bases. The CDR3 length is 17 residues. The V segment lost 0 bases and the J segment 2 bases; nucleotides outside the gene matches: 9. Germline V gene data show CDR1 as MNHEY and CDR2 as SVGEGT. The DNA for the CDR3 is TGTGCCAGCAGTTACTCAACTAGCGCGACTATACAAGAGACCCAGTACTTC. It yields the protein CASSYSTSATIQETQYF.

Here the CDR3 DNA reads TGCGCCAGCCGCCCCGGACTAGCGGGGGGGGAGACCCAGTACTTC. Protein product: CASRPGLAGGETQYF. The J gene is TRBJ2-5, the V gene TRBV4-3, with TRBD2 matching over 15 bases. This CDR3 spans 15 amino acids. V lost 8 bases to trimming and J lost 5 bases; unmatched junction nucleotides: 6. Germline loops: CDR1 LGHNA, CDR2 YSLEER.